The source of this TCR beta chain is a study of cytomegalovirus exposure and HLA in healthy donors. Some clones are missing from TCRdb's copy, which holds only in-frame ones; the method was immunoSEQ multiplex PCR. This sample yields around 60,000 clones, of which 80% to 95% are seen a single time; 3% belongs to the top ten. The CDR3 runs 15 residues. The V segment lost 3 bases and the J segment 2 bases; nucleotides outside the gene matches: 2. Germline CDR1 and CDR2: SGHAT and FQNNGV. The sequencing sample was made of PBMCs. This clonotype was sampled from a man aged 18 to 30 in good health and CMV-seronegative. The chain combines TRBV11-2 with TRBJ2-3, with 10 bases fitting TRBD2. CDR3 sequence (DNA): TGTGCCAGCAGCTTCACTAGCGGGACCACAGATACGCAGTATTTT. Translating gives CASSFTSGTTDTQYF.